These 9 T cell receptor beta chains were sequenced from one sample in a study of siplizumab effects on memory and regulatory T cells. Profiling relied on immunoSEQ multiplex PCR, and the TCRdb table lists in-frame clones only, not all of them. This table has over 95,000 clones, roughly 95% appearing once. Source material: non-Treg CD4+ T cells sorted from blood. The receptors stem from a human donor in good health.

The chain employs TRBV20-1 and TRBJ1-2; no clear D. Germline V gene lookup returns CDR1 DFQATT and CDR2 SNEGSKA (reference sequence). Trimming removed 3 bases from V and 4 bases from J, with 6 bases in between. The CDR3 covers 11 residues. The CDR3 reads CSASPSYGYTF. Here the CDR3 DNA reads TGCAGTGCTAGTCCCAGCTATGGCTACACCTTC.

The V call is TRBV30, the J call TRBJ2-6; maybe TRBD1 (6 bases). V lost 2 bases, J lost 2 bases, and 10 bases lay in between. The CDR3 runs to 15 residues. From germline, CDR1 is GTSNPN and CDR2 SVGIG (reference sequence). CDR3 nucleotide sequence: TGTGCCTGGAGTCCCGGGACAACTGGGGCCAACGTCCTGACTTTC. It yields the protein CAWSPGTTGANVLTF.

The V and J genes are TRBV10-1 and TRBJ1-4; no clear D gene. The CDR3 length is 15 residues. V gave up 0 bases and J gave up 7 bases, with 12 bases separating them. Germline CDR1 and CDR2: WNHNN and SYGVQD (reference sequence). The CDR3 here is CASSESVGGPEKLFF. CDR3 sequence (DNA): TGCGCCAGCAGTGAGTCGGTTGGCGGACCTGAAAAACTGTTTTTT.

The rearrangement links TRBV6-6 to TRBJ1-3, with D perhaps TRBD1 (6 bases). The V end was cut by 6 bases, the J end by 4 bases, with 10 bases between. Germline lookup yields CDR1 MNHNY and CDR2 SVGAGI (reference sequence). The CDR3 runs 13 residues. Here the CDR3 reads CASRSGTGNTIYF. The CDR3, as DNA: TGTGCCAGCAGGTCCGGGACAGGAAACACCATATATTTT.

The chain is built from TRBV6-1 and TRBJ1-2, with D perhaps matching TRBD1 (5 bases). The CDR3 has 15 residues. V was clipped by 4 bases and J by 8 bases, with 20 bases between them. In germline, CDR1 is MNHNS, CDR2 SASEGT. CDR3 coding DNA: TGTGCCAGCAGTGGATACAGGCTTTCGGAGATGGGCTACACCTTC. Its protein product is CASSGYRLSEMGYTF.

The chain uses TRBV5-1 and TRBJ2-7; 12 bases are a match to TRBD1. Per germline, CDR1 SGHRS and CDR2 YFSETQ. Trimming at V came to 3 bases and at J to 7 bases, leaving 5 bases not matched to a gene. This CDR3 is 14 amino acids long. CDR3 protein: CASSSGTGGKEQYF. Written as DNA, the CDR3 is TGCGCCAGCAGCTCCGGGACAGGGGGCAAAGAGCAGTACTTC.

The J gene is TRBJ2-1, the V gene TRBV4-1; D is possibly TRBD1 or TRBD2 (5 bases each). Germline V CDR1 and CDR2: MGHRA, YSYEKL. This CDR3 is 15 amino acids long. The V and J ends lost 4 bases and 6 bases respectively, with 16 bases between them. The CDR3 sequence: CASSRDEGWGNEQFF. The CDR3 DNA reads TGCGCCAGCAGCCGCGATGAGGGGTGGGGCAATGAGCAGTTCTTC.

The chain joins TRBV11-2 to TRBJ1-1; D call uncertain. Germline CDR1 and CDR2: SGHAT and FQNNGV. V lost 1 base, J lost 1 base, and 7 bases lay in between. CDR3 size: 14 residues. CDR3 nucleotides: TGTGCCAGCAGCTTAGGGCTGGGGAACACTGAAGCTTTCTTT. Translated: CASSLGLGNTEAFF.

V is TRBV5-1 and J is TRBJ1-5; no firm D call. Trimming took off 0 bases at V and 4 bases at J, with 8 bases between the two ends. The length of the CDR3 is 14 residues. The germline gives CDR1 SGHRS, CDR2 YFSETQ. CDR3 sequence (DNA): TGCGCCAGCAGCTTGGGAGAACTAAATCAGCCCCAGCATTTT. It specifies CASSLGELNQPQHF.